One sample yielded the 29 T cell receptor beta chains listed below, sequenced in a study of regulatory T cells in long-lasting Graves disease. Construction of the TCR beta libraries employed iRepertoire HTBI primers in conjunction with Arm-PCR of CDR3 regions. Each CDR3 protein gets one entry after TCRdb re-called the multiplex PCR reads with MiXCR. The data show hundreds of thousands of distinct CDR3 sequences, 16% seen once. Time point in this sample: newly diagnosed GD, antithyroid drugs for less than 3 months. The TCR library was made from RNA extracted from PBMCs. The data also belong to a second study, concerning T cells in Graves' hyperthyroidism and ophthalmopathy.

The sequencing used peripheral blood mononuclear cells (PBMCs), collected at new diagnosis, from a patient treated with antithyroid drugs. All receptors come from a man aged 40-49 years with Graves disease.

This clonotype has at least ten counts. V and J are TRBV20-1 and TRBJ2-3; TRBD2 matches at 12 bases. Germline CDR1 DFQATT, CDR2 SNEGSKA (reference sequence). The CDR3 has 17 residues. Unmatched junction bases numbered 10, after V lost 5 bases and J lost 1 base. This CDR3 is CSAGRLAGVSGTDTQYF. CDR3 DNA: TGCAGTGCTGGAAGACTAGCGGGGGTTTCTGGCACAGATACGCAGTATTTT.

This clonotype was detected a few times. This chain joins TRBV2 and TRBJ1-5, with 9 positions matching TRBD1. The germline gives CDR1 SNHLY, CDR2 FYNNEI. This CDR3 is built from 14 residues. Germline trimming cut 6 bases from V and 6 bases from J; bases unmatched to any gene: 6. CDR3 sequence (DNA): TGTGCCAGCAGCGCCCGGGACAGGGCTCAGCCCCAGCATTTT. This gives the protein CASSARDRAQPQHF.

In its sample, this clonotype was seen many times. The chain joins TRBV29-1 to TRBJ2-7; TRBD1 agrees at 9 bases. CDR1 SQVTM and CDR2 ANQGSEA come from the germline V gene. This CDR3 spans 12 amino acids. Trimming at V came to 5 bases and at J to 2 bases, leaving 1 base not matched to a gene. This CDR3 is CSVRQGAYEQYF. The CDR3 DNA reads TGCAGCGTTCGACAGGGGGCCTACGAGCAGTACTTC.

This clonotype was seen a handful of times. The gene calls are TRBV5-6 and TRBJ2-4, with a possible D match to TRBD1 (5 bases). Germline values: CDR1 SGHDT, CDR2 YYEEEE. The V end lost 4 bases, the J end lost 1 base, and 15 bases lay between the germline ends. This CDR3 spans 16 amino acids. The CDR3 bases are TGTGCCAGCAGCCCTTTGACAGAGCTGGCCAAAAACATTCAGTACTTC. It specifies CASSPLTELAKNIQYF. Drawing the rest from reference TRBV5-6 and TRBJ2-4, the complete variable domain is DAGVTQSPTHLIKTRGQQVTLRCSPKSGHDTVSWYQQALGQGPQFIFQYYEEEERQRGNFPDRFSGHQFPNYSSELNVNALLLGDSALYLCASSPLTELAKNIQYFGAGTRLSVL.

This clonotype was detected a few times. The rearrangement uses TRBV5-1 and TRBJ1-5, with a weak D call TRBD1 (5 bases). This CDR3 comprises 15 residues. Germline V gives CDR1 SGHRS, CDR2 YFSETQ. Trimming took off 5 bases at V and 7 bases at J, with 19 bases between the two ends. The CDR3 protein is CASSYGGEGDQPQHF. The CDR3 region has the DNA TGCGCCAGCAGTTACGGGGGGGAAGGAGACCAGCCCCAGCATTTT.

The V gene is TRBV7-9, the J gene TRBJ2-3; D is ambiguous. CDR1 SEHNR and CDR2 FQNEAQ come from the germline V gene (reference sequence). The V gene lost 2 bases and the J gene lost 0 bases, with 6 bases spanning the gap. This CDR3 spans 14 amino acids. The CDR3 nucleotides are TGTGCCAGCAGCTTAACTATGAGCACAGATACGCAGTATTTT. This gives the protein CASSLTMSTDTQYF. Full variable domain (rest looked up from reference TRBV7-9 and TRBJ2-3): DTGVSQNPRHKITKRGQNVTFRCDPISEHNRLYWYRQTLGQGPEFLTYFQNEAQLEKSRLLSDRFSAERPKGSFSTLEIQRTEQGDSAMYLCASSLTMSTDTQYFGPGTRLTVL.

This clonotype occurred many times. Its ends do not fully match the called genes, so a read error is possible. The V and J genes are TRBV5-1 and TRBJ1-4; TRBD1 agrees at 7 bases. CDR1 is SGHRS and CDR2 is YFSETQ in the germline V gene. This CDR3 is built from 14 residues. The chain's CDR3 is CASSTGTANEKLFF. The CDR3 DNA reads TGCGCCAGCAGCACCGGGACAGCTAACGAAAAACTGTTTTTT. Filled out from reference TRBV5-1 and TRBJ1-4, the complete variable domain reads KAGVTQTPRYLIKTRGQQVTLSCSPISGHRSVSWYQQTPGQGLQFLFEYFSETQRNKGNFPGRFSGRQFSNSRSEMNVSTLELGDSALYLCASSTGTANEKLFFGSGTQLSVL.

This clonotype was detected only a few times. The V gene is TRBV6-1, the J gene TRBJ2-2; TRBD1 might be the D (5 bases). Deletions cut 6 bases from V and 12 bases from J, with 11 bases between. CDR1 is MNHNS and CDR2 is SASEGT in the germline V gene. CDR3 length: 11 amino acids. The CDR3 reads CASSSQGKLFF. CDR3 in DNA: TGTGCCAGCAGCTCTCAGGGCAAGCTGTTTTTT.

The rearrangement joins TRBV25-1 to TRBJ1-6; no clear D. The V gene lost 4 bases and the J gene lost 5 bases, with 9 bases spanning the gap. Germline CDR1 MGHDK, CDR2 SYGVNS. The CDR3 covers 14 residues. For the CDR3, the DNA is TGTGCCAGCAGTGGATTTGGGGATAATTCACCCCTCCACTTT. Encoded protein: CASSGFGDNSPLHF.

This clonotype was picked up many times. The CDR3 nucleotides read TGTGCCAGCAGTCTACGGGCGGAGACCCAGTACTTC. Encoded protein: CASSLRAETQYF. The rearrangement joins TRBV6-1 to TRBJ2-5; no firm D call. CDR3 length: 12 amino acids. Germline loops: CDR1 MNHNS, CDR2 SASEGT. The germline V and J ends were trimmed by 5 bases and 5 bases, with 9 bases remaining between them.

This clonotype was recorded many times. The chain joins TRBV20-1 to TRBJ2-7; D possibly corresponds to TRBD2 (7 bases). The germline V gene has CDR1 DFQATT and CDR2 SNEGSKA (reference sequence). V dropped 0 bases and J dropped 7 bases, with 19 bases sitting between them. The CDR3 has 15 residues. The chain's CDR3 is CSARDRGGARWEQYF. CDR3 sequence (DNA): TGCAGTGCTAGAGATCGTGGGGGGGCCAGATGGGAGCAGTACTTC.

The table lists this clonotype with many counts. The chain carries TRBV7-9 and TRBJ2-1; 11 nucleotides agree with TRBD2. This CDR3 is 16 amino acids long. Per the germline V gene, CDR1 is SEHNR and CDR2 is FQNEAQ (reference sequence). The V segment lost 5 bases and the J segment 9 bases; nucleotides outside the gene matches: 12. Here the CDR3 reads CASSLNLAGGTSEQFF. CDR3 DNA sequence: TGTGCCAGCAGCCTAAATCTAGCGGGGGGAACCAGTGAGCAGTTCTTC.

The chain links TRBV7-2 to TRBJ2-1; tentatively, D is TRBD2 (6 bases). Trimming removed 6 bases from V and 3 bases from J, with 12 bases in between. The germline V gene encodes CDR1 SGHTA and CDR2 FQGNSA. The CDR3 consists of 14 residues. CDR3 in amino acids: CASREGSYYNEQFF. DNA of the CDR3: TGTGCCAGCAGGGAGGGATCCTACTACAATGAGCAGTTCTTC.

This chain uses TRBV6-1 with TRBJ1-6; D unclear. The length of the CDR3 is 16 residues. The germline V gene has CDR1 MNHNS and CDR2 SASEGT. Trimming pared 5 bases from V and 0 bases from J, leaving 11 bases between. CDR3 amino acids: CASSKDPGSYNSPLHF. CDR3 nucleotides: TGTGCCAGCAGTAAAGACCCCGGCTCCTATAATTCACCCCTCCACTTT.

J is TRBJ2-3 and V is TRBV6-4; D is possibly TRBD1 (6 bases). Germline loops: CDR1 MRHNA, CDR2 SNTAGT. This CDR3 is built from 14 residues. V was shortened by 3 bases and J by 8 bases, with 15 bases between the two germline ends. The chain's CDR3 is CASSESTQGPTQYF. The CDR3 DNA sequence: TGTGCCAGCAGTGAGTCGACTCAGGGGCCTACGCAGTATTTT.

The table lists this clonotype with many counts. The chain combines TRBV9 with TRBJ2-3; possible D gene TRBD1, 5 bases. The germline gives CDR1 SGDLS, CDR2 YYNGEE. V was pared by 0 bases and J by 3 bases, with 5 bases between. The CDR3 has 13 residues. CDR3 residues: CASSVGQTDTQYF. The CDR3, as DNA: TGTGCCAGCAGCGTAGGACAGACAGATACGCAGTATTTT.

This clonotype was found a few times. This sequence joins TRBV30 and TRBJ1-1, with a weak D call TRBD1 (5 bases). Germline lookup yields CDR1 GTSNPN and CDR2 SVGIG (reference sequence). This CDR3 has 11 residues. V dropped 8 bases and J dropped 1 base, with 8 bases sitting between them. The CDR3 is CAGRGNTEAFF. The CDR3 coding sequence is TGTGCCGGAAGGGGGAACACTGAAGCTTTCTTT.

About this clonotype: A far more abundant clone sits one base away, making this likely a read error. This chain uses TRBV28 with TRBJ2-7, with D unresolved. Trimming shortened V by 8 bases and J by 4 bases, and 15 bases separated the two germline ends. The CDR3 covers 13 residues. In germline, CDR1 is MDHEN, CDR2 SYDVKM. Written as DNA, the CDR3 is TGTGCCAGCTCACCACCGAGCATTTACGAGCAGTACTTC. Translating gives CASSPPSIYEQYF.

The V call is TRBV27, the J call TRBJ2-7; 11 nucleotides match TRBD2. CDR1 MNHEY and CDR2 SMNVEV come from the germline V gene (reference sequence). The trim removed 6 bases at V and 9 bases at J, leaving 7 bases unmatched. The CDR3 spans 13 residues. The CDR3 DNA is TGTGCCAGCAGCTTGACTAGCGGGGTAGCGCAGTACTTC. Amino acids: CASSLTSGVAQYF.

This clonotype has ten or more counts. The chain couples TRBV12-3 or TRBV12-4 to TRBJ2-5; 10 positions agree with TRBD2. Trimming took 5 bases from V and 5 from J; bases not matched to a gene: 11. This CDR3 has 16 residues. The CDR3 protein is CASSPQRGGRWETQYF. CDR3 nucleotide sequence: TGTGCCAGCAGTCCGCAGCGGGGGGGCCGGTGGGAGACCCAGTACTTC.

This clonotype has at least ten counts. The J gene is TRBJ2-1, the V gene TRBV7-2; weak D call: TRBD1 (7 bases). V lost 5 bases to trimming and J lost 9 bases, with 29 bases between them. Per germline, CDR1 SGHTA and CDR2 FQGNSA. There are 18 residues in the CDR3. Written as DNA, the CDR3 is TGTGCCAGCAGCCTCTCTGGGTCTCTGGGCCCGCAGGGGGGTGAGCAGTTCTTC. Translating gives CASSLSGSLGPQGGEQFF.

The V gene is TRBV20-1, the J gene TRBJ1-3; maybe TRBD1 (6 bases). CDR1 and CDR2 (germline): DFQATT, SNEGSKA (reference sequence). The germline V and J ends were trimmed by 4 bases and 0 bases, with 7 bases remaining between them. The CDR3 totals 13 residues. The CDR3: CSATQGSGNTIYF. CDR3 DNA sequence: TGCAGTGCTACACAGGGCTCTGGAAACACCATATATTTT.

The chain links TRBV9 to TRBJ2-3, with D possibly being TRBD2 (7 bases). CDR1 is SGDLS and CDR2 is YYNGEE in the germline V gene. Trimming pared 5 bases from V and 2 bases from J, leaving 21 bases between. The CDR3 is 17 residues long. CDR3: CASSATGGAGPTDTQYF. In DNA, the CDR3 is TGTGCCAGCAGTGCCACGGGGGGCGCGGGCCCCACAGATACGCAGTATTTT.

This clonotype occurred a few times. The rearrangement joins TRBV6-2 or TRBV6-3 to TRBJ2-4; TRBD1 agrees at 9 bases. Germline CDR1 MNHEY, CDR2 SVGEGT. With V trimmed by 6 bases and J by 0 bases, 12 bases remained unmatched. This CDR3 is built from 18 residues. The CDR3 sequence is CASRPPQGAPVAKNIQYF. The DNA of the CDR3 is TGTGCCAGCAGACCACCACAGGGGGCGCCTGTAGCCAAAAACATTCAGTACTTC.

The V call is TRBV18, the J call TRBJ2-3, with D tentatively TRBD1 (6 bases). The CDR3 extends over 16 amino acids. Germline V gene sequence: CDR1 KGHSH, CDR2 LQKENI. Trimming left V 4 bases short and J 2 bases short, with 16 bases between. The chain's CDR3 is CASSREQGFFTDTQYF. DNA of the CDR3: TGTGCCAGCTCACGCGAACAGGGTTTTTTCACAGATACGCAGTATTTT.

This clonotype has at least ten counts. The CDR3 loop reads CAWSVQSNTEAFF. CDR3 coding DNA: TGTGCCTGGAGTGTCCAGTCAAACACTGAAGCTTTCTTT. This chain uses TRBV30 with TRBJ1-1; no definite D call. V lost 0 bases and J lost 2, with 7 bases in between. The V gene's germline CDR1 is GTSNPN and CDR2 SVGIG (reference sequence). The CDR3 covers 13 residues.

Comment on this clonotype: Because the CDR3's place on the DNA is in doubt, the DNA is left out and the CDR3 is given as listed by TCRdb. The rearrangement joins TRBV6-1 to TRBJ2-4; the table assigns TRBD1, which was not confirmed against the DNA. The CDR3 adds up to 23 amino acids, both ends counted. Per germline, CDR1 MNHNS and CDR2 SASEGT. The CDR3 reads CASRRAGGPTVQFFGPGTRQQSF.

This clonotype was detected many times. The rearrangement links TRBV6-5 to TRBJ2-3, with TRBD2 matching 10 bases. V shed 0 bases and J 0 bases; nucleotides not matched to a gene: 3. The CDR3 has 17 amino acids. Germline V CDR1 and CDR2: MNHEY, SVGAGI. The DNA of the CDR3 is TGTGCCAGCAGTTACTCTGCACTAGCGGGGAGCACAGATACGCAGTATTTT. Encoded protein: CASSYSALAGSTDTQYF.

This clonotype has ten or more counts. The chain joins TRBV4-1 to TRBJ2-1; D uncertain. CDR3 size: 15 residues. The V gene's germline CDR1 is MGHRA and CDR2 YSYEKL. The V gene lost 1 base and the J gene lost 9 bases, with 16 bases spanning the gap. CDR3 in amino acids: CASSQVGYKELEQFF. CDR3 bases: TGCGCCAGCAGCCAAGTGGGGTATAAAGAGCTTGAGCAGTTCTTC.